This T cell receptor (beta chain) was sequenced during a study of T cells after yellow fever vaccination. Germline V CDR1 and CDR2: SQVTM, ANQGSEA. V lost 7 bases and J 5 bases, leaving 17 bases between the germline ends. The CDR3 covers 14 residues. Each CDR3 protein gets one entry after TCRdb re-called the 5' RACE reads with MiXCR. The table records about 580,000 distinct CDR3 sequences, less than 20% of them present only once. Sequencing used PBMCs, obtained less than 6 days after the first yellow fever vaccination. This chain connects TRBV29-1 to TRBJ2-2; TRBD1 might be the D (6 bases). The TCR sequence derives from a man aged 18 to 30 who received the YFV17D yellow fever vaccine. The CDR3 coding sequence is TGCAGCGCCGGGTGGGGGCTTAGGACCGGGGAGCTGTTTTTT. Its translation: CSAGWGLRTGELFF.